One and the same sample provided the 23 T cell receptor beta chains below, sequenced in a study of blood T cell repertoires in COVID-19. Here immunoSEQ multiplex PCR was the method, and the copy in TCRdb shows in-frame clones only, minus some. Here the sample spans around 620,000 clones, 80% to 90% being singletons. The specimen sequenced was peripheral blood. Every receptor here comes from a woman aged 18-30 years with acute or convalescent COVID-19.

The V call is TRBV6-5, the J call TRBJ1-1, with no clear D. CDR1 and CDR2 (germline): MNHEY, SVGAGI. V was shortened by 8 bases and J by 0 bases, with 10 bases between the two germline ends. The CDR3 runs 13 residues. The CDR3 here is CASGTAMNTEAFF. The CDR3 nucleotides read TGTGCCAGCGGAACAGCCATGAACACTGAAGCTTTCTTT.

This chain links TRBV18 with TRBJ1-1; D ambiguous. Trimming shortened V by 2 bases and J by 2 bases, and 12 bases separated the two germline ends. The CDR3 has 15 amino acids. Germline CDR1 reads KGHSH; CDR2 reads LQKENI. CDR3 in DNA: TGTGCCAGCTCACCAATAAAACAGTTCAACACTGAAGCTTTCTTT. Encoded protein: CASSPIKQFNTEAFF.

V is TRBV5-1 and J is TRBJ1-5; D possibly corresponds to TRBD1 (5 bases). Trimming removed 0 bases from V and 5 bases from J, with 9 bases in between. Germline lookup yields CDR1 SGHRS and CDR2 YFSETQ. The CDR3 contains 14 residues. The CDR3 sequence is CASSLGTPDQPQHF. CDR3 sequence (DNA): TGCGCCAGCAGCTTGGGGACACCCGATCAGCCCCAGCATTTT.

The chain joins TRBV19 to TRBJ1-2; weak D call: TRBD1 (6 bases). Trimming took off 6 bases at V and 3 bases at J, with 17 bases between the two ends. From germline, CDR1 is LNHDA and CDR2 SQIVND (reference sequence). There are 15 residues in the CDR3. This chain's CDR3 is CASRNTGILDYGYTF. The DNA for the CDR3 is TGTGCCAGTAGAAATACAGGGATTTTGGACTATGGCTACACCTTC. Full variable domain (remainder filled in from reference TRBV19 and TRBJ1-2): DGGITQSPKYLFRKEGQNVTLSCEQNLNHDAMYWYRQDPGQGLRLIYYSQIVNDFQKGDIAEGYSVSREKKESFPLTVTSAQKNPTAFYLCASRNTGILDYGYTFGSGTRLTVV.

V gene TRBV4-1 combines with J gene TRBJ1-3; D ambiguous. The CDR3 contains 17 residues. Trimming removed 0 bases from V and 0 bases from J, with 12 bases in between. CDR1 and CDR2 (germline): MGHRA, YSYEKL. The CDR3 here is CASSQDDLVISGNTIYF. DNA of the CDR3: TGCGCCAGCAGCCAAGATGATTTAGTAATCTCTGGAAACACCATATATTTT.

This rearrangement joins TRBV5-4 to TRBJ2-7; perhaps TRBD2 as D (6 bases). Germline V lookup: CDR1 SGHNT, CDR2 YYREEE (reference sequence). This CDR3 has 16 residues. V was clipped by 0 bases and J by 3 bases, with 16 bases between them. CDR3 bases: TGTGCCAGCAGCTTGGGTCCCGGGACTCCAGACTACGAGCAGTACTTC. Protein product: CASSLGPGTPDYEQYF.

This clone has only a few counts. At one end, the junction sequence differs from germline, possibly due to a read error. The rearrangement joins TRBV18 to TRBJ2-7, with D possibly matching TRBD1 (6 bases). The CDR3 is 12 amino acids. Per germline, CDR1 KGHSH and CDR2 LQKENI. Here the CDR3 DNA reads TGTGCCAGCTCACCAGGGGGCTCCAACTGGGACTTC. As protein: CASSPGGSNWDF.

This clone occurred a few times. V is TRBV5-4 and J is TRBJ2-5; TRBD2 matches 11 bases. Germline lookup yields CDR1 SGHNT and CDR2 YYREEE (reference sequence). J gave up 1 base and V 2 bases, and 4 bases lay outside the gene matches. The CDR3 has 16 amino acids. The CDR3 loop reads CASSLQLAGVQETQYF. In DNA, the CDR3 is TGTGCCAGCAGCTTACAACTAGCGGGGGTCCAAGAGACCCAGTACTTC.

The table lists this clone with a few counts. This chain uses TRBV19 with TRBJ1-5; D is possibly TRBD1 (5 bases). Germline CDR1 and CDR2: LNHDA and SQIVND (reference sequence). V gave up 3 bases and J gave up 3 bases, with 12 bases separating them. This CDR3 spans 15 amino acids. Here the CDR3 reads CASSIGKGANQPQHF. CDR3 coding DNA: TGTGCCAGTAGTATCGGAAAAGGGGCCAATCAGCCCCAGCATTTT.

This clone has just a few counts. The V gene is TRBV28, the J gene TRBJ1-5; D gene unclear. V was clipped by 6 bases and J by 6 bases, with 15 bases between them. The CDR3 runs 14 residues. Germline CDR1 and CDR2: MDHEN and SYDVKM. CDR3 in amino acids: CASSQIGQPQPQHF. CDR3 coding DNA: TGTGCCAGCAGCCAAATTGGGCAGCCTCAGCCCCAGCATTTT.

The V and J genes are TRBV9 and TRBJ1-4; TRBD1 agrees at 8 bases. The CDR3 runs 16 residues. Looked up from germline, CDR1 is SGDLS and CDR2 is YYNGEE. J lost 4 bases, V lost 1 base, and 6 bases had no gene match. The CDR3, as DNA: TGTGCCAGCAGCGTACAGGGGGCGCCGGTTAATGAAAAACTGTTTTTT. Translation: CASSVQGAPVNEKLFF.

This clone came up once. J is TRBJ1-2 and V is TRBV7-2; 7 bases are a match to TRBD1. The CDR3 runs to 15 residues. From germline, CDR1 is SGHTA and CDR2 FQGNSA. The V and J ends lost 4 bases and 6 bases, in that order; junction bases with no gene match: 11. CDR3 sequence (DNA): TGTGCCAGCAGCTCTGAACAGGGGATCTGGGATGGCTACACCTTC. This gives the protein CASSSEQGIWDGYTF.

The chain joins TRBV27 to TRBJ2-7; possibly TRBD1 for D (5 bases). This CDR3 region has 14 residues. Trimming cost V 3 bases and J 3 bases, with 12 bases left between them. Germline loops: CDR1 MNHEY, CDR2 SMNVEV (reference sequence). CDR3 nucleotide sequence: TGTGCCAGCAGTTTCGACCTAAGGGGCTACGAGCAGTACTTC. Protein: CASSFDLRGYEQYF.

The chain links TRBV24-1 to TRBJ2-7, with 7 bases that match TRBD2. Losses at the gene ends were 3 bases for V and 3 bases for J; bases not matched to a gene: 7. The CDR3 has 15 amino acids. Germline CDR1 is KGHDR and CDR2 is SFDVKD. The CDR3 region is CATSDRTSGNYEQYF. In nucleotides, the CDR3 is TGTGCCACCAGTGATCGGACTAGTGGCAACTACGAGCAGTACTTC.

CDR3 nucleotide sequence: TGCGCCAGCAGCCCCCGGGCTCGGGACTACCGTCCCTACGAGCAGTACTTC. Amino acid sequence: CASSPRARDYRPYEQYF. This chain uses TRBV5-1 with TRBJ2-7, with 7 bases aligning to TRBD2. Germline CDR1 and CDR2: SGHRS and YFSETQ. With 4 bases clipped from V and 2 bases from J, the junction kept 15 bases outside the gene matches. The CDR3 runs 17 residues.

This clone was found a few times. The chain links TRBV19 to TRBJ1-1, with 7 bases matching TRBD1. Looked up from germline, CDR1 is LNHDA and CDR2 is SQIVND (reference sequence). The CDR3 consists of 17 residues. With 0 bases clipped from V and 1 base from J, the junction kept 8 bases outside the gene matches. The CDR3 loop is CASSIEGQTRENTEAFF. The CDR3 DNA sequence: TGTGCCAGTAGTATAGAGGGACAGACGAGAGAGAACACTGAAGCTTTCTTT.

V is TRBV12-5 and J is TRBJ1-1, with D tentatively TRBD1 (6 bases). Trimming removed 6 bases from V and 0 bases from J, with 14 bases in between. CDR1 and CDR2 from the germline V gene are LGHNT and FRNRAP. The CDR3 runs 15 residues. CDR3: CASGIRSGVNTEAFF. The CDR3 nucleotides read TGTGCTAGTGGAATAAGGTCAGGGGTGAACACTGAAGCTTTCTTT.

The CDR3 loop is CASSLGGPLSYEQYF. The CDR3 coding sequence is TGTGCCAGCAGCTTGGGGGGCCCCCTCTCCTACGAGCAGTACTTC. The rearrangement uses TRBV5-6 and TRBJ2-7; possibly TRBD1 for D (5 bases). This CDR3 is 15 amino acids long. With 0 bases removed from V and 0 bases from J, the gap between germline ends came to 10 bases. Germline V gene data show CDR1 as SGHDT and CDR2 as YYEEEE.

This chain links TRBV12-5 with TRBJ1-4, with D unresolved. With 7 bases removed from V and 6 bases from J, the gap between germline ends came to 6 bases. The germline V gene has CDR1 LGHNT and CDR2 FRNRAP. The CDR3 spans 11 residues. CDR3 protein: CASASDEKLFF. The CDR3 bases are TGTGCTAGTGCCTCGGATGAAAAACTGTTTTTT.

The chain links TRBV30 to TRBJ1-1; D remains ambiguous. V dropped 1 base and J dropped 5 bases, with 14 bases sitting between them. Germline values: CDR1 GTSNPN, CDR2 SVGIG (reference sequence). The CDR3 spans 14 residues. This CDR3 is CAWSDAPTPTEAFF. In DNA form, the CDR3 reads TGTGCCTGGAGTGATGCACCGACACCTACTGAAGCTTTCTTT.

V usage is TRBV5-1 and J usage is TRBJ2-7; TRBD2 matches at 8 bases. Germline CDR1 SGHRS, CDR2 YFSETQ. V dropped 4 bases and J dropped 1; count of bases not matched to a gene: 10. This CDR3 is built from 16 residues. The CDR3 sequence is CASSPGFGGVSYEQYF. DNA for the CDR3: TGCGCCAGCAGCCCAGGATTCGGGGGGGTATCCTACGAGCAGTACTTC.

The rearrangement uses TRBV18 and TRBJ1-5; D possibly corresponds to TRBD1 (6 bases). The CDR3 loop spans 15 amino acids. Germline values: CDR1 KGHSH, CDR2 LQKENI. The V gene lost 5 bases and the J gene lost 0 bases, with 11 bases spanning the gap. CDR3 bases: TGTGCCAGCTCAGCGACAGGAGATAGCAATCAGCCCCAGCATTTT. This encodes CASSATGDSNQPQHF.

CDR3 nucleotide sequence: TGTGCCACCAGCAGGCCGGCTAGCGGGGGGACCTCCTACGAGCAGTACTTC. It is translated as CATSRPASGGTSYEQYF. The V and J genes are TRBV15 and TRBJ2-7; 11 bases line up with TRBD2. Germline-derived CDR1 and CDR2 are LNHNV and YYDKDF (reference sequence). The CDR3 is 17 residues long. J gave up 0 bases and V 3 bases, and 7 bases lay outside the gene matches.